These 15 T cell receptor beta chains were sequenced from one sample in a study of CD8+ T cells in alopecia areata. TCR sequencing used cDNA made by reverse transcription of extracted RNA. Some clones are missing from TCRdb's copy, which holds only in-frame ones; the method was immunoSEQ multiplex PCR. The sample has approximately 150,000 clones, 87% seen once. This specimen was CD8+ T cells sorted from blood, taken at week 0. The receptors were gathered from a human donor with alopecia areata.

The J gene is TRBJ2-7, the V gene TRBV25-1; D is unclear. Germline-derived CDR1 and CDR2 are MGHDK and SYGVNS. V lost 3 bases and J 3 bases, leaving 15 bases between the germline ends. The CDR3 length is 15 residues. The CDR3: CASSDVSVWGYEQYF. The CDR3 nucleotides are TGTGCCAGCAGTGACGTTTCTGTCTGGGGCTACGAGCAGTACTTC.

The chain uses TRBV9 and TRBJ2-1; 9 bases line up with TRBD2. The CDR3 runs 13 residues. Trimming at V came to 3 bases and at J to 9 bases, leaving 4 bases not matched to a gene. Looked up from germline, CDR1 is SGDLS and CDR2 is YYNGEE. The CDR3 here is CASSEVAGVEQFF. In nucleotides, the CDR3 is TGTGCCAGCAGCGAGGTAGCGGGAGTTGAGCAGTTCTTC.

V gene TRBV9 combines with J gene TRBJ2-5; D may be TRBD1 or TRBD2 (5 bases each). In germline, CDR1 is SGDLS, CDR2 YYNGEE. The CDR3 extends over 16 amino acids. Deletions cut 5 bases from V and 4 bases from J, with 21 bases between. This chain's CDR3 is CASSPGLLGAGETQYF. CDR3 DNA: TGTGCCAGCAGTCCGGGGCTCTTGGGCGCGGGAGAGACCCAGTACTTC.

This sequence joins TRBV29-1 and TRBJ2-2; D gene unclear. Germline CDR1 and CDR2: SQVTM and ANQGSEA. CDR3 length equals 14 residues. V lost 4 bases, J lost 1 base, and 10 bases lay in between. In DNA, the CDR3 is TGCAGCGTTGGGGGAAGGGAGAACACCGGGGAGCTGTTTTTT. Amino acids: CSVGGRENTGELFF.

This clone was observed a single time. The chain recombines TRBV5-1 with TRBJ1-1; 7 positions match TRBD1. There are 14 residues in the CDR3. Germline trimming cut 7 bases from V and 5 bases from J; bases unmatched to any gene: 11. Germline CDR1 is SGHRS and CDR2 is YFSETQ. CDR3 DNA sequence: TGCGCCAGCCACGAACGACAGGGAGGGACTGAAGCTTTCTTT. This translates into CASHERQGGTEAFF.

The rearrangement joins TRBV29-1 to TRBJ2-1; D is unclear. Trimming removed 1 base from V and 0 bases from J, with 13 bases in between. Germline assignment: CDR1 SQVTM and CDR2 ANQGSEA. This CDR3 has 16 amino acids. DNA for the CDR3: TGCAGCGTTGAAGCCTCGGACCGACGCTCCTACAATGAGCAGTTCTTC. Amino acid sequence: CSVEASDRRSYNEQFF.

This clone is a singleton in its sample. The V and J genes are TRBV5-1 and TRBJ1-1; 7 positions match TRBD1. Germline CDR1 SGHRS, CDR2 YFSETQ. This CDR3 contains 14 residues. J gave up 1 base and V 4 bases, and 4 bases lay outside the gene matches. The CDR3 loop reads CASSHRTGNTEAFF. In DNA form, the CDR3 reads TGCGCCAGCAGCCACCGGACAGGGAACACTGAAGCTTTCTTT.

To note about this clone: At one end the junction does not follow the germline gene, possibly because of a read error. The gene calls are TRBV29-1 and TRBJ2-7, with 8 bases identical to TRBD1. The CDR3 totals 14 residues. In germline, CDR1 is SQVTM, CDR2 ANQGSEA. CDR3 in DNA: TGCAGCGTTGAAGATCAGACAGGGGCCTACGGGCAGTACTTC. Translated, it gives CSVEDQTGAYGQYF.

This chain joins TRBV10-2 and TRBJ2-3; no clear D gene. The CDR3 extends over 12 amino acids. The ends were cut back, 6 bases at V and 5 bases at J, with 9 bases in the middle. CDR1 and CDR2 (germline): WSHSY, SAAADI. CDR3 nucleotide sequence: TGCGCCAGCAGCCCGTACGAAGATACGCAGTATTTT. Amino acid sequence: CASSPYEDTQYF.

This chain uses TRBV7-9 with TRBJ2-1; D ambiguous. This CDR3 spans 11 amino acids. V lost 5 bases and J 8 bases, leaving 7 bases between the germline ends. The germline CDR1 and CDR2 sequences are SEHNR and FQNEAQ (reference sequence). CDR3 DNA: TGTGCCAGCAGCCCGGCCCATGAGCAGTTCTTC. Translating it yields CASSPAHEQFF.

The chain joins TRBV21-1 to TRBJ1-6; the table's D gene call, TRBD1, was not cross checked with the DNA. TRBV21-1 is designated a pseudogene. The CDR3 runs 18 residues. CDR3 nucleotide sequence: TGTGCCAGCAACCCCCCAGGGCAGCCGAGCTCCTATAATTCACCCCTCCACTTT. This translates into CASNPPGQPSSYNSPLHF.

J is TRBJ1-2 and V is TRBV27, with TRBD1 matching 8 bases. Germline V gene sequence: CDR1 MNHEY, CDR2 SMNVEV (reference sequence). The J segment lost 7 bases and the V segment lost 4 bases, leaving 5 bases of the junction unmatched. CDR3 size: 13 residues. The CDR3 region is CASSSRQGSGYTF. CDR3 sequence (DNA): TGTGCCAGCAGTTCCCGACAGGGGAGTGGCTACACCTTC.

V and J are TRBV5-1 and TRBJ2-1, with D maybe TRBD1 (5 bases). The germline V and J ends were trimmed by 0 bases and 6 bases, with 7 bases remaining between them. Germline CDR1 SGHRS, CDR2 YFSETQ. This CDR3 is 13 amino acids long. The CDR3 is CASSLDQGNEQFF. CDR3 sequence (DNA): TGCGCCAGCAGCTTGGACCAGGGCAATGAGCAGTTCTTC.

The CDR3 is CASSPPLGTLDTEAFF. DNA for the CDR3: TGTGCCAGCAGCCCACCACTCGGTACTCTGGACACTGAAGCTTTCTTT. The genes are TRBV14 and TRBJ1-1; no reliable D call. V was shortened by 4 bases and J by 3 bases, with 18 bases between the two germline ends. The CDR3 consists of 16 residues. CDR1 is SGHDN, CDR2 FVKESK, per germline.

This chain links TRBV13 with TRBJ1-1; D unresolved. The germline V and J ends were trimmed by 1 base and 0 bases, with 9 bases remaining between them. Germline CDR1 reads PRHDT; CDR2 reads FYEKMQ (reference sequence). The CDR3 length is 15 residues. The DNA for the CDR3 is TGTGCCAGCAGCTTAGTTACGGGATTGAACACTGAAGCTTTCTTT. This encodes CASSLVTGLNTEAFF.